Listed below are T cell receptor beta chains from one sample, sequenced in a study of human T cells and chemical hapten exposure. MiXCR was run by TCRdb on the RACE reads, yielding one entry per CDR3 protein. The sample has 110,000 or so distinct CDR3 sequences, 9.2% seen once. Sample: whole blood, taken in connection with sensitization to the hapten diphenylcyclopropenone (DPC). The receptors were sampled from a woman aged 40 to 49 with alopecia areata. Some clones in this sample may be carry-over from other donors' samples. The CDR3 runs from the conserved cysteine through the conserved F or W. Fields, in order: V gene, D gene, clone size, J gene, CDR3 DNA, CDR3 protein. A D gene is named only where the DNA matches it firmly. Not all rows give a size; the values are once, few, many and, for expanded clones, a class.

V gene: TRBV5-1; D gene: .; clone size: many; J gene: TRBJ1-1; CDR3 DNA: TGCGCCAGCAGCTTGTCGGCTACCCCCACTGAAGCTTTCTTT; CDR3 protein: CASSLSATPTEAFF
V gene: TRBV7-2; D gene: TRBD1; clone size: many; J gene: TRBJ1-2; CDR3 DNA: TGTGCCAGCAGCGAAGACAGGGCCTATGGCTACACCTTC; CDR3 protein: CASSEDRAYGYTF
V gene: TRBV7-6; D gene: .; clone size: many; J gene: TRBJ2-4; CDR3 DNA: TGTGCCAGCGCGCCCGGGGGTTACGCCAAAAACATTCAGTACTTC; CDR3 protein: CASAPGGYAKNIQYF
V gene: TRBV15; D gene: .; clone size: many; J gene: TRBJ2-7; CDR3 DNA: TGTGCCACCAGCAGAGATCATGGGGGGAGGGAGACAGGGACCTACGAGCAGTACTTC; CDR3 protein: CATSRDHGGRETGTYEQYF
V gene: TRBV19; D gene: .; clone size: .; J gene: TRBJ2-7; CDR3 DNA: TGTGCCAGTAGTATAGCTGGACAGTACTACGAGCAGTACTTC; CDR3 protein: CASSIAGQYYEQYF
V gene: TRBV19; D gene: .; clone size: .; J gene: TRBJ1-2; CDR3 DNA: TGTGCCAGCCAGACCCTCGAGGGTGGCTACACCTTC; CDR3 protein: CASQTLEGGYTF
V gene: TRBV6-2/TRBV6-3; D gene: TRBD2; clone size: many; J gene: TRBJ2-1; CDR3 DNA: TGTGCCAGCAGTTTCCGGGGACTAGCGGGGGTCGGGCAGTTCTTC; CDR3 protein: CASSFRGLAGVGQFF
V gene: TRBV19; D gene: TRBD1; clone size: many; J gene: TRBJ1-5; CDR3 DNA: TGTGCCAGTAGTCCATCGGACAGGGGGGGACAGCCCCAGCATTTT; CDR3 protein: CASSPSDRGGQPQHF
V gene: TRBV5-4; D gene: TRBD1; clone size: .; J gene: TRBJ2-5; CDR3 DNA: TGTGCCAGCAGGGATGGACAGGGTCGGCGAGAGACCCAGTACTTC; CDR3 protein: CASRDGQGRRETQYF
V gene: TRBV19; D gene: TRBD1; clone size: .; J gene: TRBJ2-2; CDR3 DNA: TGTGCCAGTAGTACTGCGGACAGGGCCCTGAAAACCGGGGAGCTGTTTTTT; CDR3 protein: CASSTADRALKTGELFF
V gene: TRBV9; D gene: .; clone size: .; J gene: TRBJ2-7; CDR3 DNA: TGTGCCAGCAGCCCCTCCCGCCTGAACTACGAGCAGTACTTC; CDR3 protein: CASSPSRLNYEQYF
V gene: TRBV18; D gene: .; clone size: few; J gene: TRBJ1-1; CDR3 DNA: TGTGCCAGCTCACCTATGGGTGGCACCGGGGAAGCTTTCTTT; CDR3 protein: CASSPMGGTGEAFF
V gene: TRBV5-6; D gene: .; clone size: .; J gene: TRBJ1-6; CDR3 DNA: TGTGCCAGCAGCGTAAATAGTGCCGCGTCACCCCTCCACTTT; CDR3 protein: CASSVNSAASPLHF
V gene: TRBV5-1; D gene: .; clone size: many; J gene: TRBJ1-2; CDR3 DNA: TGCGCCAGCAGCTTGGACAGCTCCTCTAACTATGGCTACACCTTC; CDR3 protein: CASSLDSSSNYGYTF
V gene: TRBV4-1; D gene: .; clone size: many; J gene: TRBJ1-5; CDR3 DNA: TGCGCCAGCGTTCGGGTTAGCAATCAGCCCCAGCATTTT; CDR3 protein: CASVRVSNQPQHF
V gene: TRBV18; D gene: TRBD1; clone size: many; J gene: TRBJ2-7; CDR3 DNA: TGTGCCAGCTCGACAGGGTTTGGGGATCCCTACGAGCAGTACTTC; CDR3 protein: CASSTGFGDPYEQYF
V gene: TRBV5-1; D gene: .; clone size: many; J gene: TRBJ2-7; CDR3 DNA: TGCGCCAGCCGCCGTACGGTTGAGAGCTCCTACGAGCAGTACTTC; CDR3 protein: CASRRTVESSYEQYF
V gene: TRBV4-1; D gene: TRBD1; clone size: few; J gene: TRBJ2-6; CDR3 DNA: TGCGCCAGCAGCCATCCGGGACAGGGGGCGTTATCTGGGGCCAACGTCCTGACTTTC; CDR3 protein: CASSHPGQGALSGANVLTF
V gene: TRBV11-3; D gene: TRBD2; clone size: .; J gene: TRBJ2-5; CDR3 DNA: TGTGCCAGCAGCCCCAATAGCGGGGGAGAGACCCAGTACTTC; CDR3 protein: CASSPNSGGETQYF
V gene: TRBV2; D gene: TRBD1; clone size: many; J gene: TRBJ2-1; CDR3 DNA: TGTGCCAGCGACGACCGGGACAGGGGTTCCTACAATGAGCAGTTCTTC; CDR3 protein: CASDDRDRGSYNEQFF
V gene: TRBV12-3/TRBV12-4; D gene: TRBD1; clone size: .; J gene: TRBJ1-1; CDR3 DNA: TGTGCCAGCAGTGAAAGTACAGGGGGCACTGAAGCTTTCTTT; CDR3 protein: CASSESTGGTEAFF
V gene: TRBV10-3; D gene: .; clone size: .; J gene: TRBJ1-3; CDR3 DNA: TGTGCCATCAGTGAGTCCGGGAATCGACGGAGTGGAAACACCATATATTTT; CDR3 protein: CAISESGNRRSGNTIYF
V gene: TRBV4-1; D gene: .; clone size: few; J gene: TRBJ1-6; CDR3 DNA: TGCGCCAGCAGCCAAGATGGGGAGTCCCTCCACTTT; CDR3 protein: CASSQDGESLHF
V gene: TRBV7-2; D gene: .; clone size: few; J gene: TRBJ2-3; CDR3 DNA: TGTGCCAGCAGCTCTGGACAGCTCCGCACAGATACGCAGTATTTT; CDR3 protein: CASSSGQLRTDTQYF
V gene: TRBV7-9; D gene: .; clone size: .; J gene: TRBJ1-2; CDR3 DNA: TGTGCCAGCAGCTTAATGGTCGTTGCGGACTATGGCTACACCTTC; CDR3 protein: CASSLMVVADYGYTF
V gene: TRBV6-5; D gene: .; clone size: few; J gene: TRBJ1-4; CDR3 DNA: TGTGCCAGCAGTTACGGGGGGGCGATTGATGAAAAACTGTTTTTT; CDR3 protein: CASSYGGAIDEKLFF
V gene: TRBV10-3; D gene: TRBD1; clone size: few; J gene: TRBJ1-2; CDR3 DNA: TGTGCCATCAGTGAGCCCCAACGACAGGGATGGACCTTC; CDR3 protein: CAISEPQRQGWTF
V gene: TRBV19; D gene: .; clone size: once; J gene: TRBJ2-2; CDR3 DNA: TGTGCCAGTAGTGCCGCAGGGAAAGTGTCTTCCGGGGAGCCGTTTTTT; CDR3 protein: CASSAAGKVSSGEPFF
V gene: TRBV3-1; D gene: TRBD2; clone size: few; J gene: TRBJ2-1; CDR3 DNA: TGTGCCAGCAGCCACCCTGGGGGGACTAGCGGGGGTCGTTGGCAGTTCTTC; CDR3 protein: CASSHPGGTSGGRWQFF
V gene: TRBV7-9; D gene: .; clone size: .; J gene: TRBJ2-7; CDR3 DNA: TGTGCCAGCAGCGGACCCGGGAACTCCTACGAGCAGTACTTC; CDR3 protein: CASSGPGNSYEQYF
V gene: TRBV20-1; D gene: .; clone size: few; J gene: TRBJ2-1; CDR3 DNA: TGCAGTGCTAGCCCCCCGAACTCCTACAATGAGCAGTTCTTC; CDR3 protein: CSASPPNSYNEQFF